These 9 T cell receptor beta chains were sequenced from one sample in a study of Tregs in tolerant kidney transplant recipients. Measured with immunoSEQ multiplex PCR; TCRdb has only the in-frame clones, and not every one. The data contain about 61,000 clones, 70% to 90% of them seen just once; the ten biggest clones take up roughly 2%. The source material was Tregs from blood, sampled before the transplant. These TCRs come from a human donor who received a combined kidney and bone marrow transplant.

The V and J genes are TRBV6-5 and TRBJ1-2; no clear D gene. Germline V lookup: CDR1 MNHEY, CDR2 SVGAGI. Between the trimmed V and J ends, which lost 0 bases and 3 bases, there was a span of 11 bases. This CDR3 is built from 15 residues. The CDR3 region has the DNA TGTGCCAGCAGTTACTCAATTTGGACGGACTATGGCTACACCTTC. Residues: CASSYSIWTDYGYTF.

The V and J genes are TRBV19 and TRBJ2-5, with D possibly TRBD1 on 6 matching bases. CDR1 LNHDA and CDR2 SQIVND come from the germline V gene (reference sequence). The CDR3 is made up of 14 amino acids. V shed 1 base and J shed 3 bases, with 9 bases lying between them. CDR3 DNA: TGTGCCAGTAGTATAGTTCCAGGGGAAGAGACCCAGTACTTC. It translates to CASSIVPGEETQYF.

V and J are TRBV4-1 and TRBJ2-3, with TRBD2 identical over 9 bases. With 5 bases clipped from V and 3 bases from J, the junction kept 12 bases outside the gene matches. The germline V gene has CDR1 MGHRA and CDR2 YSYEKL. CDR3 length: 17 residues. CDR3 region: CASSVNPRGGRTDTQYF. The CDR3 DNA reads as TGCGCCAGCAGCGTGAATCCGCGGGGGGGGAGGACAGATACGCAGTATTTT.

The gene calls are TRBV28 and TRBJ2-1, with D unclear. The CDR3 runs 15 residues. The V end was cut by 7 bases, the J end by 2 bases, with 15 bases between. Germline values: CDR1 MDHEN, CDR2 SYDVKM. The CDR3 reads CASTLSLPAYNEQFF. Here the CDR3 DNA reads TGTGCCAGCACCCTCAGCCTACCAGCCTACAATGAGCAGTTCTTC.

The CDR3, as DNA: TGCGCCAGCAGCTTGGCCGGGACTGAAAAACTGTTTTTT. Translated, it gives CASSLAGTEKLFF. V is TRBV5-1 and J is TRBJ1-4; possibly TRBD1 for D (5 bases). V lost 0 bases, J lost 7 bases, and 7 bases lay in between. Germline lookup yields CDR1 SGHRS and CDR2 YFSETQ. This CDR3 contains 13 residues.

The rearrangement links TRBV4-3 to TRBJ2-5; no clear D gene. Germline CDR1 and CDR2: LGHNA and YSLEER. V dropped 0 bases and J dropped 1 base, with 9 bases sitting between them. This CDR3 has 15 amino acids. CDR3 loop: CASSQDFLGQETQYF. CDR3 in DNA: TGCGCCAGCAGCCAAGATTTTTTAGGCCAAGAGACCCAGTACTTC.

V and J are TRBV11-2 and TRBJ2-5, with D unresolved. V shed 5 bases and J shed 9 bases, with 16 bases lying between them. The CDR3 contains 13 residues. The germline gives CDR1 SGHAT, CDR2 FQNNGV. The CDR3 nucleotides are TGTGCCAGCAGCCCCGTTTCTTACCGGGCCCAGTACTTC. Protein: CASSPVSYRAQYF.

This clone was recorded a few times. CDR3 in amino acids: CASTLDRAYEQYF. The CDR3, as DNA: TGTGCCAGCACCTTGGACAGGGCCTACGAGCAGTACTTC. This chain joins TRBV6-6 and TRBJ2-7; 8 bases are a match to TRBD1. The CDR3 consists of 13 residues. Trimming cost V 7 bases and J 2 bases; bases outside gene matches: 4. Germline CDR1 reads MNHNY; CDR2 reads SVGAGI (reference sequence).

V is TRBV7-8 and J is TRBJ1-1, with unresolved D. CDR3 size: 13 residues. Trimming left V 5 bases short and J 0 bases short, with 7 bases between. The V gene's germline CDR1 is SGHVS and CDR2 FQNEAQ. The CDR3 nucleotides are TGTGCCAGCAGCCGGACCATGAACACTGAAGCTTTCTTT. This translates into CASSRTMNTEAFF.